The entry that follows covers one T cell receptor (beta chain) sequence. Its antigen is not identified. This sample is drawn from a study of cytomegalovirus exposure and HLA in healthy donors. Study-level results: An analysis that was carried out later associated 16,951 TCR beta sequences with HLA alleles at 0.05 false discovery rate.

In the PCR, 60 Vbeta and 13 Jbeta primers were used. The method was immunoSEQ multiplex PCR; TCRdb's version includes in-frame clones alone and lacks a portion of them. There are some 44,000 clones in the sample; 50% occur only once, and about 12% lies in the top ten. The V and J ends lost 8 bases and 1 base respectively, with 14 bases between them. The CDR3 totals 14 residues. Germline CDR1 reads MNHEY; CDR2 reads SVGAGI. The material sequenced was PBMCs. The chain employs TRBV6-5 and TRBJ1-1; the D gene is possibly TRBD1 (6 bases). The clonotype was recovered from a human donor in good health. CDR3 region: CASLPRTENTEAFF. The CDR3 nucleotides are TGTGCCAGCCTCCCCAGGACAGAGAACACTGAAGCTTTCTTT.